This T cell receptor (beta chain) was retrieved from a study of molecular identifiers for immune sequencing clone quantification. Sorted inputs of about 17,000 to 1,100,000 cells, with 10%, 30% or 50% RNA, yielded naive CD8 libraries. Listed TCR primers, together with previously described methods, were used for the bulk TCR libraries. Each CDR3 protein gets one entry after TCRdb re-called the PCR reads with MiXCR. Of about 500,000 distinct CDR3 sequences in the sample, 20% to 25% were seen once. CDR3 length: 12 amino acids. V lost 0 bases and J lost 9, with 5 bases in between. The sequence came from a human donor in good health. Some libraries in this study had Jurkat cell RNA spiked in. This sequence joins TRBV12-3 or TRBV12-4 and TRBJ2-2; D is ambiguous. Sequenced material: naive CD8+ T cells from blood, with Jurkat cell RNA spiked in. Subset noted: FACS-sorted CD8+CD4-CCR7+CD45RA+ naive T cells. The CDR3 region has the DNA TGTGCCAGCAGTTTAGCGGGGAGGGAGCTGTTTTTT. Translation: CASSLAGRELFF.